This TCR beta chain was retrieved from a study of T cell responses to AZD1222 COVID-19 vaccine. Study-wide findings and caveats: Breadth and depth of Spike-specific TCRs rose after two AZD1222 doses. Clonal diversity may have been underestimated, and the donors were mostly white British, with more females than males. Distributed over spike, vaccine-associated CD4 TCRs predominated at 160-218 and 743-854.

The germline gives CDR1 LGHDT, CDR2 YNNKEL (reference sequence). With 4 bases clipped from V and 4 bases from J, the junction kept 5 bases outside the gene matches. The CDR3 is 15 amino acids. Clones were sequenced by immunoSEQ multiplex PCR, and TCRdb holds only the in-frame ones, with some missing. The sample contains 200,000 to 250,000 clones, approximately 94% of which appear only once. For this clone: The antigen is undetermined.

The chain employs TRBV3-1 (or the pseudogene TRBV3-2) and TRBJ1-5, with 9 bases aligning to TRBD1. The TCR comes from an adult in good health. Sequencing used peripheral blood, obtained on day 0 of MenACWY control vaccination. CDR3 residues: CASSPDRGRNQPQHF. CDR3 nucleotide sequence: TGTGCCAGCAGCCCGGACAGGGGACGGAATCAGCCCCAGCATTTT.